This TCR beta chain was identified in a study of T and B cells in COVID-19 patients. Study at large: Median age was 34 years in the recovered cohort and around 64 years in the active-infection cohort. In the active-infection cohort, nine tenths of the roughly 20 patients had comorbidities linked to unfavorable COVID-19 outcome.

BIOMED2 TRB-A/B primer pools were used in multiplex TRB PCR. MiXCR, run by TCRdb on the multiplex PCR reads, gives a single entry per CDR3 protein. The table lists about 7,000 distinct CDR3 sequences, approximately 24% of them singletons, with about 3.6% in the top ten. Blood genomic DNA input for TRB amplification was 250-500 ng. In regard to this clonotype: No antigen is known for it.

Study observations and caveats: The recovered cohort had thousands of exclusive TCR clusters, including about 31 low generation probability clusters.

The TCR comes from a human donor who had recovered from COVID-19. Sequenced input: blood.

The CDR3 coding sequence is TGTGCCAGCAGGAGGGGACAGGGAGGAACCGGGGAGCTGTTTTTT. This codes for CASRRGQGGTGELFF. The J gene is TRBJ2-2, the V gene TRBV12-3 or TRBV12-4; TRBD1 agrees at 9 bases. V shed 6 bases, J shed 5 bases, and the junction held 7 bases outside the gene matches. This CDR3 region has 15 residues.